The 10 T cell receptor beta chains listed next were all sequenced from one sample in a study of shared clonotypes between healthy human individuals. The repertoire was sequenced with immunoSEQ multiplex PCR; TCRdb's copy has only in-frame clones and lacks some. The table records about 700,000 clones, under 80% of them present only once. Sequenced material: memory CD4+ T cells sorted from blood. Subset here: CD45RA-negative fraction. The receptors were sampled from a woman under 40 in good health.

The chain combines TRBV19 with TRBJ2-5, with D tentatively TRBD2 (5 bases). TRBJ2-7 explains the end of the DNA better; the J call may be wrong. Germline loops: CDR1 LNHDA, CDR2 SQIVND (reference sequence). The CDR3 totals 12 residues. The CDR3 DNA sequence: TGTGCCAGTAGTATTGCGGGCAACGAGCAGTACTTC. Its protein product is CASSIAGNEQYF.

This clone was counted between two and nine times. V usage is TRBV28 and J usage is TRBJ2-7; 10 nucleotides agree with TRBD2. V trimming: 5 bases; J trimming: 3 bases; junction bases outside the gene matches: 7. Germline loops: CDR1 MDHEN, CDR2 SYDVKM. The CDR3 is 15 amino acids. The CDR3 sequence: CASSPALAGVYEQYF. The CDR3 coding sequence is TGTGCCAGCAGTCCAGCCCTAGCGGGAGTCTACGAGCAGTACTTC.

This clone was found a few times. This chain connects TRBV11-2 to TRBJ2-5; a weak D match, TRBD2 (5 bases). The J call may be mistaken, given a closer DNA end match to TRBJ2-7. This CDR3 is 15 amino acids long. CDR1 is SGHAT, CDR2 FQNNGV, per germline. CDR3 sequence reads: CASSLAASGAYEQYF. For the CDR3, the DNA is TGTGCCAGCAGCTTAGCTGCCAGCGGCGCCTACGAGCAGTACTTC.

The chain is built from TRBV21-1 and TRBJ2-2; the table's D call TRBD2 went unverified against the DNA. TRBV21-1 is recorded as a pseudogene. This CDR3 is 17 amino acids long. The CDR3 nucleotides are TGTGCCAGCAGCAACGGGACTAGCGGGAGTAGGGTCGGGGAGCTGTTTTTT. As protein: CASSNGTSGSRVGELFF.

The V gene is TRBV6-5, the J gene TRBJ2-7, with a possible D match to TRBD1 (5 bases). V was clipped by 7 bases and J by 4 bases, with 17 bases between them. This CDR3 has 14 amino acids. Germline V gene sequence: CDR1 MNHEY, CDR2 SVGAGI. The DNA for the CDR3 is TGTGCCAGCACCCGAGTAGGGGCTGGGTACGAGCAGTACTTC. This gives the protein CASTRVGAGYEQYF.

The chain employs TRBV5-1 and TRBJ1-2; D is perhaps TRBD1 (6 bases). Germline-derived CDR1 and CDR2 are SGHRS and YFSETQ. The CDR3 runs to 15 residues. V was clipped by 4 bases and J by 6 bases, with 19 bases between them. As DNA, the CDR3 is TGCGCCAGCAGCGCCCGACAGGAAAGCGGTCATGGCTACACCTTC. Protein product: CASSARQESGHGYTF.

The V and J genes are TRBV4-2 and TRBJ2-1; 7 bases are a match to TRBD2. The V segment lost 0 bases and the J segment 4 bases; nucleotides outside the gene matches: 9. The CDR3 loop spans 17 amino acids. The germline CDR1 and CDR2 sequences are LGHNA and YNFKEQ. CDR3 sequence reads: CASSQDREGARYNEQFF. The CDR3 region has the DNA TGTGCCAGCAGCCAAGATAGGGAGGGAGCGAGATACAATGAGCAGTTCTTC.

The gene calls are TRBV5-4 and TRBJ1-4; possibly TRBD1 for D (6 bases). Germline CDR1 and CDR2: SGHNT and YYREEE (reference sequence). V lost 4 bases to trimming and J lost 4 bases, with 11 bases between them. This CDR3 has 14 amino acids. The CDR3 coding sequence is TGTGCCAGCAGCCCAGGACAGAGTAATGAAAAACTGTTTTTT. This gives the protein CASSPGQSNEKLFF.

This chain links TRBV28 with TRBJ1-2; the match to TRBD1 covers 7 bases. V lost 7 bases, J lost 1 base, and 6 bases stayed unmatched. CDR1 and CDR2 from the germline V gene are MDHEN and SYDVKM. The CDR3 contains 14 residues. CDR3 coding DNA: TGTGCCAGCACCGATACAGGGGTTAACTATGGCTACACCTTC. The encoded protein is CASTDTGVNYGYTF.

The chain combines TRBV10-3 with TRBJ2-7; 14 nucleotides line up with TRBD2. Germline V gene lookup returns CDR1 ENHRY and CDR2 SYGVKD. The trim removed 5 bases at V and 4 bases at J, leaving 10 bases unmatched. The CDR3 extends over 17 amino acids. This CDR3 is CAISRGTSGSDAYEQYF. The CDR3 coding sequence is TGTGCCATCAGTCGAGGGACTAGCGGGAGCGACGCATACGAGCAGTACTTC.